This T cell receptor (beta chain) was identified in a study of memory CD4+ T cells and cytomegalovirus serostatus. Study background: Healthy Belgian adult donors included under ten CMV-positive and 20 to 30 CMV-negative people. Study findings and constraints: Each of approximately 70 CMV-associated TCRbeta sequences occurred in one to five individuals.

As to this clone: The target antigen is unknown.

Sequencing used immunoSEQ multiplex PCR; TCRdb keeps in-frame clones, though not all of them. The sample lists some 41,000 clones, around 80% occurring once. The sort gate was single viable CD3+CD4+CD8-CD45RO+ cells for memory CD4+ T cells. CMV serostatus came from serum IgG against pp150, pp28, p38, p52. CD4+ T cells were isolated by positive magnetic selection. CDR1 MNHNS and CDR2 SASEGT come from the germline V gene. Trimming at V came to 0 bases and at J to 6 bases, leaving 4 bases not matched to a gene. The CDR3 extends over 15 amino acids. The chain combines TRBV6-1 with TRBJ2-3, with 9 bases fitting TRBD2. The sequenced sample consisted of memory CD4+ T cells from blood. The sequence came from an adult in good health and CMV-seronegative. CDR3 protein: CASSEAQREVDTQYF. In DNA form, the CDR3 reads TGTGCCAGCAGTGAAGCACAGCGGGAGGTGGATACGCAGTATTTT.